This T cell receptor (beta chain) was obtained from a study of T-cell reconstitution after alpha-beta-depleted transplantation in children. Unique molecular identifiers were incorporated into the prepared TCRbeta library. TCRdb independently ran MiXCR on the PCR reads; one entry per CDR3 protein. The data show roughly 500,000 distinct CDR3 sequences, with 30% to 35% seen just once and 2% to 3% held by the top ten. Sequenced here: PBMCs from the stem cell graft donor, sampled from the stem cell graft. The TCR comes from a human donor who donated a stem cell graft to a child with aplastic anemia.

Here the CDR3 DNA reads TGTGCCAGCAGTCCACAGGACTGGGACACCGGGGAGCTGTTTTTT. Amino acids: CASSPQDWDTGELFF. V is TRBV12-3 or TRBV12-4 and J is TRBJ2-2; the D call may be TRBD1 or TRBD2 (5 bases each). The germline V and J ends were trimmed by 5 bases and 3 bases, with 13 bases remaining between them. CDR3 size: 15 residues.